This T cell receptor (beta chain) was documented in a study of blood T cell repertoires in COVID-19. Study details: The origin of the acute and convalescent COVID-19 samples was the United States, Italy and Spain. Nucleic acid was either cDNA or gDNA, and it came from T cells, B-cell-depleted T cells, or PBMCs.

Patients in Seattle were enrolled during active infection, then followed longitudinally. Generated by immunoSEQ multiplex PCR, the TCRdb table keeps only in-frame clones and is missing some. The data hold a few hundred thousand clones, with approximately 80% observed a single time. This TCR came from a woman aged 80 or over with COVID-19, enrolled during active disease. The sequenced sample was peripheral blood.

The CDR3 DNA reads as TGCGCCAGCAGCCAAGATCGGGGAAATGGCTACACCTTC. This encodes CASSQDRGNGYTF. The chain employs TRBV4-3 and TRBJ1-2; unclear D gene. This CDR3 contains 13 residues. Germline V gene sequence: CDR1 LGHNA, CDR2 YSLEER. The V and J ends lost 0 bases and 6 bases respectively, with 8 bases between them.